Below are 31 T cell receptor beta chains sequenced from a single sample in a study of T cell clonality in common variable immunodeficiency. TCRdb's copy holds only in-frame clones and misses some; the assay was immunoSEQ multiplex PCR. There are about 74,000 clones in the sample, none observed a single time. The specimen was peripheral blood mononuclear cells. Source of these receptors: a person between 18 and 75 years old in good health.

This clone has at least ten counts. The read is 3 residues too short to cover the CDR3 end, so that end is filled in from the germline J gene. The rearrangement links TRBV5-1 to TRBJ1-1; 9 bases map to TRBD1. J lost 4 bases, V lost 4 bases, and 2 bases had no gene match. The germline gives CDR1 SGHRS, CDR2 YFSETQ. The CDR3 covers 13 residues. CDR3 protein: CASSGGQGTEAFF. Partial CDR3 DNA: TGCGCCAGCAGCGGGGGACAGGGCACTGAA.

This clone was detected many times. The read ends 3 residues before the CDR3 terminus; that terminus is restored from the germline J gene. The chain combines TRBV20-1 with TRBJ2-1, with 7 bases fitting TRBD1. CDR1 and CDR2 from the germline V gene are DFQATT and SNEGSKA (reference sequence). This CDR3 contains 14 residues. V dropped 2 bases and J dropped 4; count of bases not matched to a gene: 5. CDR3 amino acids: CSARSGQLYNEQFF. CDR3 DNA, as far as it was read: TGCAGTGCTAGATCGGGACAGCTTTACAATGAG.

This clone was picked up many times. Read sequence stops 3 residues before the CDR3 end, and the germline J gene provides the missing end. This chain joins TRBV9 and TRBJ2-7, with TRBD2 matching 12 bases. The CDR3 contains 19 residues. J was trimmed by 5 bases and V by 3 bases; bases with no gene match: 18. Germline V gives CDR1 SGDLS, CDR2 YYNGEE. This chain's CDR3 is CASSDRDRGLAGSSNEQYF. Incomplete CDR3 DNA: TGTGCCAGCAGCGACCGGGACAGGGGACTAGCGGGCTCCTCGAACGAG.

There are many counts of this clone. The CDR3 goes on 3 residues after the read ends, and that part is filled in from the germline J gene. The chain links TRBV23-1 to TRBJ2-7; TRBD1 might be the D (5 bases). TRBV23-1 is identified as an open reading frame with a role that is uncertain. The CDR3 is 14 amino acids. Between the trimmed V and J ends, which lost 4 bases and 3 bases, there was a span of 13 bases. CDR3 amino acids: CASSLQGSVYEQYF. The part of the CDR3 DNA that was read is TGCGCCAGCAGTCTCCAGGGCAGTGTCTACGAG.

This clone has ten or more counts. Compared with germline, one end of the junction differs, possibly owing to a read error. Sequencing ends 3 residues short of the CDR3 end; the germline J gene provides the rest. The chain recombines TRBV5-1 with TRBJ1-4; D is perhaps TRBD1 (5 bases). The V gene's germline CDR1 is SGHRS and CDR2 YFSETQ. This CDR3 comprises 19 residues. The part of the CDR3 DNA that was read is TGCGCCAGCAGCTTGGGTCTTTCCGGGGGGAGCATCGTAAATGAGAAA. Translation: CASSLGLSGGSIVNEK. The full CDR3 sequence reads CASSLGLSGGSIVNEKLFF.

This clone came up many times. The observed sequence ends 3 residues before the CDR3 terminus, with the missing tail filled in from the germline J gene. The V call is TRBV11-2, the J call TRBJ1-4; D is unclear. CDR1 and CDR2 from the germline V gene are SGHAT and FQNNGV. V dropped 5 bases and J dropped 7 bases, with 11 bases sitting between them. The CDR3 spans 13 residues. This chain's CDR3 is CASSPSGSEKLFF. The DNA read from the CDR3 is TGTGCCAGCAGCCCTAGTGGGTCTGAAAAA.

In the case of this clone: Read data end 3 residues before the CDR3 end; the end is taken from the germline J gene. This chain connects TRBV20-1 to TRBJ1-1; 9 bases line up with TRBD1. After removal of 7 bases from V and 2 bases from J, the junction contained 8 bases not matched to a gene. This CDR3 spans 14 amino acids. Germline CDR1 is DFQATT and CDR2 is SNEGSKA (reference sequence). The CDR3 here is CSGQQGAGNTEAFF. The sequenced part of the CDR3 DNA is TGCAGTGGACAACAGGGGGCGGGAAACACTGAA.

This clone was seen at least ten times. The read falls 3 residues short of the CDR3 end, and the missing part is taken from the germline J gene. The J gene is TRBJ2-6, the V gene TRBV19; TRBD2 matches 8 bases. V lost 7 bases, J lost 0 bases, and 8 bases stayed unmatched. This CDR3 spans 17 amino acids. Germline-derived CDR1 and CDR2 are LNHDA and SQIVND (reference sequence). The part of the CDR3 DNA that was read is TGTGCCAGTACGGGGGGGGGCTTAATCTCTGGGGCCAACGTC. Residues: CASTGGGLISGANV. The entire CDR3 protein is CASTGGGLISGANVLTF.

This clone was detected many times. The read ends 3 residues before the CDR3 terminus; that terminus is restored from the germline J gene. This chain uses TRBV11-2 with TRBJ2-2; D possibly corresponds to TRBD1 (6 bases). Trimming left V 5 bases short and J 5 bases short, with 15 bases between. This CDR3 has 15 residues. Germline assignment: CDR1 SGHAT and CDR2 FQNNGV. The CDR3 loop is CASSPQGIETGELFF. The CDR3 bases that were read are TGTGCCAGCAGCCCACAGGGAATTGAGACCGGGGAG.

This clone showed up just a few times. Sequencing ends 3 residues short of the CDR3 end; the germline J gene provides the rest. The same CDR3 can be traced to other DNA sequences in this sample. The genes are TRBV7-9 and TRBJ1-1; no clear D gene. V was trimmed by 5 bases and J by 0 bases, leaving 10 bases between them. This CDR3 has 14 amino acids. Germline V CDR1 and CDR2: SEHNR, FQNEAQ (reference sequence). CDR3: CASSRTGVNTEAFF. The part of the CDR3 DNA that was read is TGTGCCAGCAGCCGAACCGGGGTGAACACTGAA.

Ten or more counts support this clone. With the read ending 3 residues before the CDR3 end, the germline J gene is used to fill in that end. The chain carries TRBV5-1 and TRBJ2-5, with 9 bases aligning to TRBD1. V was pared by 0 bases and J by 5 bases, with 5 bases of the junction left unmatched. The CDR3 contains 15 residues. Germline CDR1 reads SGHRS; CDR2 reads YFSETQ. CDR3: CASSLEGQGPETQYF. Incomplete CDR3 DNA: TGCGCCAGCAGCTTGGAGGGACAGGGACCCGAGACC.

Comment on this clone: Sequencing ends 3 residues short of the CDR3 end; the germline J gene provides the rest. The chain uses TRBV20-1 and TRBJ2-3, with 8 bases identical to TRBD2. Per the germline V gene, CDR1 is DFQATT and CDR2 is SNEGSKA (reference sequence). The CDR3 spans 14 residues. CDR3 bases read: TGCAGCATGAAGAATAGCGGGACCTCAGATACG. It translates to CSMKNSGTSDT. The entire CDR3 reads CSMKNSGTSDTQYF.

Ten or more counts support this clone. The CDR3 end falls 3 residues outside the read, so it is completed with the germline J gene. This chain joins TRBV10-2 and TRBJ2-1; TRBD2 is a possible D gene (6 bases). The germline V and J ends were trimmed by 6 bases and 8 bases, with 23 bases remaining between them. CDR3 size: 16 residues. The germline V gene encodes CDR1 WSHSY and CDR2 SAAADI. The DNA read from the CDR3 is TGCGCCAGCAGCGAAGGACTATTCTTGCCGAGATATGAG. This gives the protein CASSEGLFLPRYE. The entire CDR3 is CASSEGLFLPRYEQFF.

This clone was counted many times. With the read ending 3 residues before the CDR3 end, the germline J gene is used to fill in that end. This sequence joins TRBV5-4 and TRBJ2-5, with 11 bases fitting TRBD2. The CDR3 is 15 amino acids. Losses at the gene ends were 0 bases for V and 5 bases for J; bases not matched to a gene: 3. Germline V lookup: CDR1 SGHNT, CDR2 YYREEE (reference sequence). The CDR3 bases that were read are TGTGCCAGCAGCTTGGAACTAGCGGGAGCGGAGACC. Protein sequence: CASSLELAGAET. The entire CDR3 protein reads CASSLELAGAETQYF.

This clone was seen ten or more times. The CDR3 goes on 3 residues after the read ends, and that part is filled in from the germline J gene. The chain uses TRBV10-3 and TRBJ2-3, with TRBD2 matching 7 bases. Trimming cost V 0 bases and J 7 bases; bases outside gene matches: 10. The CDR3 extends over 16 amino acids. The V gene's germline CDR1 is ENHRY and CDR2 SYGVKD. CDR3 bases read: TGTGCCATCAGTGAGTCTGGCGGGAGATACGCATATACG. Protein: CAISESGGRYAYT. The full CDR3 protein reads CAISESGGRYAYTQYF.

This clone was seen many times. Sequencing ends 3 residues short of the CDR3 end; the germline J gene provides the rest. This chain joins TRBV5-6 and TRBJ1-5; D may be TRBD1 (5 bases). Germline CDR1 is SGHDT and CDR2 is YYEEEE. This CDR3 has 13 residues. The ends were cut back, 1 base at V and 7 bases at J, with 9 bases in the middle. The DNA read from the CDR3 is TGTGCCAGCAGCTTGACAGGAGGACAGCCC. Protein: CASSLTGGQP. The whole CDR3 sequence reads CASSLTGGQPQHF.

There are many counts of this clone. The read gets to within 3 residues of the CDR3 end, and the germline J gene fills in the rest. V and J are TRBV20-1 and TRBJ2-1; TRBD2 aligns across 8 bases. The germline CDR1 and CDR2 sequences are DFQATT and SNEGSKA (reference sequence). V trimming: 2 bases; J trimming: 9 bases; junction bases outside the gene matches: 12. The CDR3 totals 15 residues. The CDR3 bases that were read are TGCAGTGCTAGACCCCCCGGGACTAGAGGGAGTGAG. Translation gives CSARPPGTRGSE. The full-length CDR3 reads as CSARPPGTRGSEQFF.

This clone was counted ten times or more. The read halts 3 residues ahead of the CDR3 end, with the missing end drawn from the germline J gene. The sample has other DNA sequences that encode this CDR3 too. The chain employs TRBV6-2 or TRBV6-3 and TRBJ2-7; 8 bases match TRBD2. Germline V gene lookup returns CDR1 MNHEY and CDR2 SVGEGT. The junction had 3 bases not matched to a gene; V was cut back by 2 bases and J by 3 bases. The CDR3 runs 14 residues. CDR3 sequence: CASSYTSGSYEQYF. The sequenced CDR3 bases are TGTGCCAGCAGTTACACAAGCGGGAGCTACGAG.

This clone was detected many times. From the germline J gene comes the end of the CDR3, since the read stops 3 residues before it. V gene TRBV5-6 combines with J gene TRBJ1-5; D possibly corresponds to TRBD1 (5 bases). This CDR3 contains 15 residues. In germline, CDR1 is SGHDT, CDR2 YYEEEE. The V end was cut by 2 bases, the J end by 3 bases, with 12 bases between. The covered CDR3 bases are TGTGCCAGCAGCTTTGGGGGGATGGACAATCAGCCC. Translating gives CASSFGGMDNQP. From start to end, the CDR3 is CASSFGGMDNQPQHF.

This clone has a count of ten or more. The CDR3 end is not reached by the read, which stops 3 residues before it; the germline J gene fills it in. The chain uses TRBV6-2 or TRBV6-3 and TRBJ1-5, with D possibly matching TRBD1 (5 bases). The germline V gene encodes CDR1 MNHEY and CDR2 SVGEGT. This CDR3 is built from 15 residues. Trimming pared 0 bases from V and 3 bases from J, leaving 9 bases between. The DNA read from the CDR3 is TGTGCCAGCAGTTACTCGAGCAGGGTCAATCAGCCC. Translating it yields CASSYSSRVNQP. The whole CDR3 sequence is CASSYSSRVNQPQHF.

This clone was seen many times. The observed sequence ends 3 residues before the CDR3 terminus, with the missing tail filled in from the germline J gene. The V call is TRBV6-2 or TRBV6-3, the J call TRBJ2-4; D might be TRBD1 (5 bases). The germline V gene has CDR1 MNHEY and CDR2 SVGEGT. Trimming shortened V by 2 bases and J by 0 bases, and 11 bases separated the two germline ends. The CDR3 is made up of 16 amino acids. Partial CDR3 DNA: TGTGCCAGCAGTTACGGACAAACCCTAGCCAAAAACATT. Protein: CASSYGQTLAKNI. The CDR3 in full is CASSYGQTLAKNIQYF.

Details on this clone: The read ends 3 residues before the CDR3 terminus; that terminus is restored from the germline J gene. This sequence joins TRBV7-9 and TRBJ2-7; tentative D call: TRBD2 (6 bases). Germline assignment: CDR1 SEHNR and CDR2 FQNEAQ (reference sequence). Trimming removed 5 bases at V and 3 bases at J, with 8 bases between. The length of the CDR3 is 12 residues. The CDR3 here is CASSAGGYEQYF. Incomplete CDR3 DNA: TGTGCCAGCAGCGCCGGGGGCTACGAG.

This clone was observed many times. The observed sequence ends 3 residues before the CDR3 terminus, with the missing tail filled in from the germline J gene. The J gene is TRBJ2-3, the V gene TRBV2, with 8 bases that match TRBD2. There are 17 residues in the CDR3. Germline CDR1 and CDR2: SNHLY and FYNNEI. Trimming at V came to 5 bases and at J to 4 bases, leaving 14 bases not matched to a gene. The CDR3 region is CASSPWLSGSGADTQYF. CDR3 DNA, as far as it was read: TGTGCCAGCAGTCCCTGGCTGAGCGGGAGCGGCGCAGATACG. Drawing the rest from reference TRBV2 and TRBJ2-3, the complete variable domain is EPEVTQTPSHQVTQMGQEVILRCVPISNHLYFYWYRQILGQKVEFLVSFYNNEISEKSEIFDDQFSVERPDGSNFTLKIRSTKLEDSAMYFCASSPWLSGSGADTQYFGPGTRLTVL.

This clone was seen at least ten times. The observed sequence ends 3 residues before the CDR3 terminus, with the missing tail filled in from the germline J gene. V is TRBV20-1 and J is TRBJ2-2, with 7 bases lining up with TRBD2. CDR1 DFQATT and CDR2 SNEGSKA come from the germline V gene (reference sequence). V was clipped by 0 bases and J by 7 bases; unmatched bases: 2. This CDR3 comprises 13 residues. The CDR3 spells CSARDRGDGELFF. The covered CDR3 bases are TGCAGTGCTAGAGATCGGGGGGACGGGGAG.

This clone was counted many times. From the germline J gene comes the end of the CDR3, since the read stops 3 residues before it. J is TRBJ1-1 and V is TRBV19; tentatively, D is TRBD1 (5 bases). CDR3 length: 17 amino acids. The V gene lost 0 bases and the J gene lost 5 bases, with 19 bases spanning the gap. Per germline, CDR1 LNHDA and CDR2 SQIVND (reference sequence). The CDR3 reads CASSIEVRSQGTTEAFF. CDR3 DNA (partial): TGTGCCAGTAGTATAGAGGTCCGCTCGCAGGGTACTACTGAA. Supplemented by reference TRBV19 and TRBJ1-1, the full variable domain reads DGGITQSPKYLFRKEGQNVTLSCEQNLNHDAMYWYRQDPGQGLRLIYYSQIVNDFQKGDIAEGYSVSREKKESFPLTVTSAQKNPTAFYLCASSIEVRSQGTTEAFFGQGTRLTVV.

Ten or more counts support this clone. Read coverage stops 3 residues before the CDR3 terminus; the germline J gene supplies the remainder. The rearrangement uses TRBV19 and TRBJ2-1; 8 positions agree with TRBD1. V shed 5 bases and J 6 bases; nucleotides not matched to a gene: 6. Per germline, CDR1 LNHDA and CDR2 SQIVND (reference sequence). The CDR3 loop spans 14 amino acids. The part of the CDR3 DNA that was read is TGTGCCAGTAGTCTGGACAGGGTGCGCAATGAG. This gives the protein CASSLDRVRNE. The full-length CDR3 reads as CASSLDRVRNEQFF.

This clone was seen repeatedly, ten times or more. The read ends 3 residues before the CDR3 terminus; that terminus is restored from the germline J gene. This chain links TRBV5-1 with TRBJ2-7; 7 bases are a match to TRBD2. V dropped 0 bases and J dropped 0; count of bases not matched to a gene: 0. The length of the CDR3 is 14 residues. CDR1 SGHRS and CDR2 YFSETQ come from the germline V gene. The covered CDR3 bases are TGCGCCAGCAGCTTGGGCGGGAGCTCCTACGAG. Encoded protein: CASSLGGSSYE. The entire CDR3 reads CASSLGGSSYEQYF.

This clone showed up many times. The CDR3 end falls 3 residues outside the read, so it is completed with the germline J gene. The gene calls are TRBV9 and TRBJ2-7, with 9 bases lining up with TRBD1. Germline CDR1 SGDLS, CDR2 YYNGEE. Trimming removed 0 bases from V and 3 bases from J; junction bases left unmatched: 1. The CDR3 runs to 14 residues. The CDR3 sequence: CASSVGGQGYEQYF. CDR3 bases read: TGTGCCAGCAGCGTAGGGGGACAGGGCTACGAG.

This clone was counted many times. The read stops 3 residues short of the end of the CDR3; the missing end is completed from the germline J gene. The chain joins TRBV14 to TRBJ1-1; D uncertain. V gave up 4 bases and J gave up 5 bases, with 5 bases separating them. The CDR3 length is 11 residues. Germline CDR1 reads SGHDN; CDR2 reads FVKESK. The sequenced part of the CDR3 DNA is TGTGCCAGCAGCCCCCGGACTGAA. Its protein product is CASSPRTE. The whole CDR3 region reads CASSPRTEAFF.

The sample holds a few counts of this clone. One end of the junction does not line up with germline, which may come from a read error. From the germline J gene comes the end of the CDR3, since the read stops 3 residues before it. The genes are TRBV18 and TRBJ1-4; D not certain. Germline loops: CDR1 KGHSH, CDR2 LQKENI. CDR3 size: 16 residues. The part of the CDR3 DNA that was read is TGTGCCAGCTCACCAGAGATGGTGAGAGCTAATGGAAAA. This translates into CASSPEMVRANGK. The entire CDR3 reads CASSPEMVRANGKLFF.

This clone was picked up many times. The missing CDR3 end, 3 residues past where the read stops, is filled in from the germline J gene. The chain links TRBV15 to TRBJ2-1; D might be TRBD1 (6 bases). This CDR3 region has 17 residues. Between the trimmed V and J ends, which lost 3 bases and 9 bases, there was a span of 24 bases. Germline lookup yields CDR1 LNHNV and CDR2 YYDKDF (reference sequence). The sequenced part of the CDR3 DNA is TGTGCCACCAGCAGGGCCCGCCGGGACCCAGTACAGGGTGAG. It translates to CATSRARRDPVQGE. The whole CDR3 protein is CATSRARRDPVQGEQFF.